This TCR beta chain stems from a study of blood T cell repertoires in COVID-19. Sequencing used immunoSEQ multiplex PCR; TCRdb keeps in-frame clones, though not all of them. The table includes over 30,000 clones, around 90% detected once. CDR1 MNHEY and CDR2 SMNVEV come from the germline V gene (reference sequence). With 2 bases clipped from V and 2 bases from J, the junction kept 1 base outside the gene matches. The CDR3 has 15 amino acids. The specimen sequenced was peripheral blood. The V call is TRBV27, the J call TRBJ2-7, with 12 nucleotides matching TRBD2. This clonotype was obtained from an elderly man with acute or convalescent COVID-19. The CDR3 loop is CASSLTSGGTYEQYF. The CDR3 DNA reads TGTGCCAGCAGTTTAACTAGCGGGGGGACCTACGAGCAGTACTTC.